The 23 T cell receptor beta chains below all came from one sample that was sequenced in a study of cytomegalovirus exposure and HLA in healthy donors. Primers included in the PCR were 60 Vbeta and 13 Jbeta primers. Clones were sequenced by immunoSEQ multiplex PCR, and TCRdb holds only the in-frame ones, with some missing. Here the sample spans approximately 79,000 clones, 77% being singletons. The material sequenced was PBMCs. Receptors originate from a boy aged 10-17 years in good health and CMV-seronegative.

The chain uses TRBV4-3 and TRBJ2-3; TRBD1 aligns across 8 bases. The V and J ends lost 1 base and 5 bases, in that order; junction bases with no gene match: 8. The length of the CDR3 is 16 residues. Looked up from germline, CDR1 is LGHNA and CDR2 is YSLEER. The CDR3 nucleotides are TGCGCCAGCAGCCAAGCCGTCCGACAGGGGTTAGATACGCAGTATTTT. This gives the protein CASSQAVRQGLDTQYF.

The V gene is TRBV7-9, the J gene TRBJ2-7; weak D call: TRBD1 (5 bases). Trimming removed 5 bases at V and 2 bases at J, with 10 bases between. The germline CDR1 and CDR2 sequences are SEHNR and FQNEAQ (reference sequence). This CDR3 has 13 residues. This CDR3 reads CASSPRGTYEQYF. DNA of the CDR3: TGTGCCAGCAGCCCAAGGGGCACCTACGAGCAGTACTTC.

This sequence joins TRBV5-8 and TRBJ1-2; no reliable D call. The CDR3 has 13 amino acids. V lost 0 bases, J lost 5 bases, and 8 bases lay in between. Per germline, CDR1 SGHTS and CDR2 YDEGEE. CDR3 region: CASSLAQLYGYTF. The CDR3 DNA reads as TGTGCCAGCAGCTTGGCACAGCTTTATGGCTACACCTTC.

The genes are TRBV6-1 and TRBJ2-7; TRBD1 might be the D (5 bases). CDR3 size: 14 residues. The germline gives CDR1 MNHNS, CDR2 SASEGT. The V end lost 7 bases, the J end lost 0 bases, and 13 bases lay between the germline ends. This chain's CDR3 is CASTIGDSSYEQYF. CDR3 coding DNA: TGTGCCAGCACGATAGGGGATAGCTCCTACGAGCAGTACTTC.

CDR3: CASSYLTGSPDEAFF. The CDR3 bases are TGCGCCAGCAGCTACTTGACAGGATCACCCGATGAAGCTTTCTTT. The chain combines TRBV5-1 with TRBJ1-1, with D possibly being TRBD1 (6 bases). The CDR3 has 15 amino acids. The V gene's germline CDR1 is SGHRS and CDR2 YFSETQ. V was trimmed by 3 bases and J by 7 bases, leaving 19 bases between them.

This chain links TRBV19 with TRBJ2-7; 8 bases are a match to TRBD2. CDR1 is LNHDA and CDR2 is SQIVND in the germline V gene (reference sequence). The V gene end was trimmed by 3 bases and the J gene end by 4 bases; junction bases not matched to a gene: 5. The CDR3 has 14 residues. CDR3 sequence: CASSIASGGYEQYF. The CDR3 DNA is TGTGCCAGTAGTATTGCCAGCGGGGGTTACGAGCAGTACTTC.

This clone is a singleton in its sample. The chain joins TRBV19 to TRBJ2-7, with a weak D call TRBD2 (5 bases). The CDR3 has 16 residues. V was pared by 9 bases and J by 0 bases, with 21 bases between. Germline V CDR1 and CDR2: LNHDA, SQIVND (reference sequence). The CDR3 spells CASHRPADLFSYEQYF. In nucleotides, the CDR3 is TGTGCCAGCCACCGCCCAGCGGATTTATTCTCCTACGAGCAGTACTTC.

V and J are TRBV27 and TRBJ2-7; D is unclear. Trimming pared 4 bases from V and 1 base from J, leaving 5 bases between. CDR1 and CDR2 from the germline V gene are MNHEY and SMNVEV (reference sequence). The CDR3 is made up of 12 amino acids. The CDR3 sequence is CASSSTSYEQYF. The DNA of the CDR3 is TGTGCCAGCAGTTCCACATCCTACGAGCAGTACTTC.

The genes are TRBV7-7 and TRBJ2-1; 13 nucleotides line up with TRBD2. From germline, CDR1 is SSHAT and CDR2 FNYEAQ (reference sequence). This CDR3 has 13 amino acids. With 3 bases clipped from V and 15 bases from J, the junction kept 5 bases outside the gene matches. CDR3 in DNA: TGTGCCAGCAGCTTCGGACTAGCGGGAGAGGTGTTCTTC. Protein sequence: CASSFGLAGEVFF.

V and J are TRBV5-4 and TRBJ1-1; D ambiguous. This CDR3 has 16 amino acids. Per the germline V gene, CDR1 is SGHNT and CDR2 is YYREEE (reference sequence). Trimming left V 0 bases short and J 0 bases short, with 12 bases between. The CDR3: CASSLVTLSMNTEAFF. The CDR3 bases are TGTGCCAGCAGCTTGGTAACACTAAGCATGAACACTGAAGCTTTCTTT.

The chain joins TRBV11-2 to TRBJ1-1; D is uncertain. The CDR3 length is 13 residues. Germline CDR1 is SGHAT and CDR2 is FQNNGV. With 2 bases removed from V and 7 bases from J, the gap between germline ends came to 11 bases. Here the CDR3 reads CASSLPGSVEAFF. As DNA, the CDR3 is TGTGCCAGCAGCTTACCAGGATCCGTTGAAGCTTTCTTT. Combining the CDR3 with reference TRBV11-2 and TRBJ1-1 gives the whole variable domain EAGVAQSPRYKIIEKRQSVAFWCNPISGHATLYWYQQILGQGPKLLIQFQNNGVVDDSQLPKDRFSAERLKGVDSTLKIQPAKLEDSAVYLCASSLPGSVEAFFGQGTRLTVV.

CDR3 sequence reads: CASSLPLQETQYF. The DNA of the CDR3 is TGTGCCAGCAGCTTGCCCCTCCAAGAGACCCAGTACTTC. The rearrangement joins TRBV5-6 to TRBJ2-5; D unclear. Germline CDR1 SGHDT, CDR2 YYEEEE. The ends were cut back, 1 base at V and 1 base at J, with 5 bases in the middle. CDR3 length: 13 amino acids.

This clone was seen a handful of times. The CDR3 protein is CASSLAIQETQYF. CDR3 nucleotide sequence: TGTGCCAGCAGCTTAGCCATCCAAGAGACCCAGTACTTC. The chain uses TRBV7-2 and TRBJ2-5; D remains unclear. Between the trimmed V and J ends, which lost 0 bases and 1 base, there was a span of 3 bases. This CDR3 has 13 amino acids. Germline values: CDR1 SGHTA, CDR2 FQGNSA.

V is TRBV6-5 and J is TRBJ1-1, with D possibly matching TRBD1 (6 bases). CDR1 MNHEY and CDR2 SVGAGI come from the germline V gene. Trimming shortened V by 6 bases and J by 0 bases, and 11 bases separated the two germline ends. This CDR3 has 14 amino acids. CDR3 amino acids: CASSRTDLNTEAFF. For the CDR3, the DNA is TGTGCCAGCAGCAGGACAGATCTGAACACTGAAGCTTTCTTT.

J is TRBJ2-7 and V is TRBV30; D is perhaps TRBD1 (6 bases). V was cut by 2 bases and J by 2 bases, with 13 bases left in between. CDR1 GTSNPN and CDR2 SVGIG come from the germline V gene (reference sequence). The CDR3 is 14 amino acids. CDR3: CAWSLLAGAYEQYF. The CDR3 DNA reads TGTGCCTGGAGTTTATTGGCAGGGGCCTACGAGCAGTACTTC.

This sequence joins TRBV7-3 and TRBJ1-1; weak D call: TRBD1 (6 bases). The germline V gene has CDR1 SGHTA and CDR2 FQGTGA. This CDR3 has 13 amino acids. The V gene lost 3 bases and the J gene lost 4 bases, with 9 bases spanning the gap. The CDR3 loop is CASSFRGGTEAFF. The CDR3 DNA follows: TGTGCCAGCAGCTTCCGAGGGGGCACTGAAGCTTTCTTT.

The chain is built from TRBV6-5 and TRBJ1-2; TRBD1 matches 7 bases. This CDR3 is built from 13 residues. Unmatched junction bases numbered 2, after V lost 7 bases and J lost 0 bases. Germline loops: CDR1 MNHEY, CDR2 SVGAGI. The CDR3 here is CASMTGPNYGYTF. The CDR3 DNA follows: TGTGCCAGCATGACAGGGCCTAACTATGGCTACACCTTC.

The chain employs TRBV9 and TRBJ2-2; the D gene is possibly TRBD2 (5 bases). Germline CDR1 and CDR2: SGDLS and YYNGEE. The CDR3 is 15 amino acids. The V end lost 0 bases, the J end lost 3 bases, and 9 bases lay between the germline ends. The CDR3, as DNA: TGTGCCAGCAGCGTAGTCGGGGTCGACACCGGGGAGCTGTTTTTT. This translates into CASSVVGVDTGELFF.

This chain joins TRBV5-4 and TRBJ2-7; the match to TRBD1 covers 8 bases. Germline CDR1 reads SGHNT; CDR2 reads YYREEE (reference sequence). This CDR3 has 13 amino acids. Trimming took 7 bases from V and 2 from J; bases not matched to a gene: 5. The CDR3 sequence: CASQGQEAYEQYF. CDR3 DNA: TGTGCCAGCCAGGGACAGGAAGCCTACGAGCAGTACTTC.

The rearrangement joins TRBV6-4 to TRBJ2-5, with a possible D match to TRBD2 (7 bases). CDR1 is MRHNA, CDR2 SNTAGT, per germline. V was trimmed by 6 bases and J by 2 bases, leaving 16 bases between them. CDR3 length equals 15 residues. The CDR3 loop is CASSLSGGGQETQYF. The CDR3 DNA is TGTGCCAGCAGCTTATCGGGGGGCGGACAAGAGACCCAGTACTTC.

The chain joins TRBV4-1 to TRBJ1-6; D is ambiguous. This CDR3 has 14 amino acids. Trimming took 2 bases from V and 3 from J, leaving 5 bases between them. Germline V gene data show CDR1 as MGHRA and CDR2 as YSYEKL. The CDR3 bases are TGCGCCAGCAGCCAACCCAGCTATAATTCACCCCTCCACTTT. Protein: CASSQPSYNSPLHF.

The rearrangement uses TRBV4-3 and TRBJ2-7; 10 bases fit TRBD2. From germline, CDR1 is LGHNA and CDR2 YSLEER. CDR3 length: 18 residues. With V trimmed by 1 base and J by 0 bases, 9 bases remained unmatched. As DNA, the CDR3 is TGCGCCAGCAGCCAAGGTCTAGCGGGGGTACCGAGCTCCTACGAGCAGTACTTC. Protein product: CASSQGLAGVPSSYEQYF.

The rearrangement links TRBV27 to TRBJ1-6, with D possibly TRBD1 on 6 matching bases. Germline V lookup: CDR1 MNHEY, CDR2 SMNVEV (reference sequence). V gave up 8 bases and J gave up 9 bases, with 17 bases separating them. The CDR3 sequence is 14 residues long. CDR3 protein: CASLPSGVSSPLHF. Here the CDR3 DNA reads TGTGCCAGCCTCCCCTCAGGGGTCAGTTCACCCCTCCACTTT.